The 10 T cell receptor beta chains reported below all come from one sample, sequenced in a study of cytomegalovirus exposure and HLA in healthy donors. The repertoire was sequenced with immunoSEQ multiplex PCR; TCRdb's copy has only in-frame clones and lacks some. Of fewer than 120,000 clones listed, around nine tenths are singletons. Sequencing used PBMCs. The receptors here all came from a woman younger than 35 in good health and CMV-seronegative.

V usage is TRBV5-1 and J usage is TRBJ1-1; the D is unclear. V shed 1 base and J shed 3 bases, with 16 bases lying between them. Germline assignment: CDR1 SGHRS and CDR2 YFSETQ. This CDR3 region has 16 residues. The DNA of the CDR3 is TGCGCCAGCAGCTTGTTTGGGAGAGGGATGGACACTGAAGCTTTCTTT. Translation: CASSLFGRGMDTEAFF.

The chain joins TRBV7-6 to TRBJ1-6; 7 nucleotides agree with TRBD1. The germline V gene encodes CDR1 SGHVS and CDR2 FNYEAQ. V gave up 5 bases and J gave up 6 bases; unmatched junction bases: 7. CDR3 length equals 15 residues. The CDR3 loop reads CASSAAGTVNSPLHF. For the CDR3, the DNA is TGTGCCAGCAGCGCGGCCGGGACAGTTAATTCACCCCTCCACTTT.

CDR3 coding DNA: TGTGCCAGCACGCCGGAGTCCTCTGGAAACACCATATATTTT. Translating gives CASTPESSGNTIYF. The rearrangement joins TRBV28 to TRBJ1-3, with D unclear. V lost 7 bases, J lost 0 bases, and 10 bases lay in between. The germline V gene encodes CDR1 MDHEN and CDR2 SYDVKM. This CDR3 is 14 amino acids long.

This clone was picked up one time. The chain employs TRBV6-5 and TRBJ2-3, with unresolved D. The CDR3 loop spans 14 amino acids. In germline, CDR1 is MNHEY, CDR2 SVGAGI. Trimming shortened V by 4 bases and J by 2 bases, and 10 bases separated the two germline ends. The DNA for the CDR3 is TGTGCCAGCAGTTCGACAACCCTCACAGATACGCAGTATTTT. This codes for CASSSTTLTDTQYF.

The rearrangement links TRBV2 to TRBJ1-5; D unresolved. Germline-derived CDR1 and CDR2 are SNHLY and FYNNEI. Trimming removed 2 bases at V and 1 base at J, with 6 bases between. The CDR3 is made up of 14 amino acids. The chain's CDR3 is CASSERESNQPQHF. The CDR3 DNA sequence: TGTGCCAGCAGTGAACGGGAAAGCAATCAGCCCCAGCATTTT. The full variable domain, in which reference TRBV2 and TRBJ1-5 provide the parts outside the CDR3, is EPEVTQTPSHQVTQMGQEVILRCVPISNHLYFYWYRQILGQKVEFLVSFYNNEISEKSEIFDDQFSVERPDGSNFTLKIRSTKLEDSAMYFCASSERESNQPQHFGDGTRLSIL.

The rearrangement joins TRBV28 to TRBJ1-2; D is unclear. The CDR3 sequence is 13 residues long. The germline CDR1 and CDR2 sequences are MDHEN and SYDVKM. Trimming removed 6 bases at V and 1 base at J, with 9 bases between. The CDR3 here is CASRQSDNYGYTF. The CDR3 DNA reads TGTGCCAGCAGGCAAAGCGATAACTATGGCTACACCTTC.

CDR3: CASSLGQRRNTIYF. CDR3 in DNA: TGCGCCAGCAGCCTAGGACAGCGACGAAACACCATATATTTT. The chain recombines TRBV5-1 with TRBJ1-3, with D maybe TRBD1 (6 bases). The germline V gene has CDR1 SGHRS and CDR2 YFSETQ. The CDR3 runs 14 residues. Trimming pared 4 bases from V and 5 bases from J, leaving 13 bases between.

The CDR3 spells CAWSVLGGGSYEQYF. The CDR3 DNA follows: TGTGCCTGGAGTGTACTGGGAGGAGGCTCGTACGAGCAGTACTTC. The V call is TRBV30, the J call TRBJ2-7; D might be TRBD2 (6 bases). In germline, CDR1 is GTSNPN, CDR2 SVGIG (reference sequence). The germline V and J ends were trimmed by 0 bases and 4 bases, with 16 bases remaining between them. The length of the CDR3 is 15 residues.

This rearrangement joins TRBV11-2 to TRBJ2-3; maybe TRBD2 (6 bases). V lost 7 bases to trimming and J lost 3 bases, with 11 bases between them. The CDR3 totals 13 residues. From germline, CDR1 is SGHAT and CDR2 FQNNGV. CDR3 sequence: CASTRGRTDTQYF. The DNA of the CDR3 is TGTGCCAGCACCCGGGGGAGGACAGATACGCAGTATTTT.

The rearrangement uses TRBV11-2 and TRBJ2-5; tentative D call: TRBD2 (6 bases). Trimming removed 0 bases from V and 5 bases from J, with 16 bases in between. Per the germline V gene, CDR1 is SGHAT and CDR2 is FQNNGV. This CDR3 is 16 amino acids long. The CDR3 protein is CASSLDSGTFTETQYF. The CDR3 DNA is TGTGCCAGCAGCTTAGATAGCGGAACCTTCACGGAGACCCAGTACTTC.